A single sample is the source of the 14 T cell receptor beta chains below, sequenced in a study of CD8+CD57+ T cells in acquired aplastic anemia (dated by TCRdb to 2016 to 2018). Flow cytometry had shown CD8+CD57+ cell expansion in the patients selected for sequencing. Sequencing instrument: Illumina HiSeq 2000. Genomic DNA was used as template for profiling of TCR beta VDJ combinations and CDR3 sequences. TCRdb trimmed public reads at Q25 via fastp, called clones via MiXCR and kept in-frame beta chains. Here each entry gathers all rows of one CDR3 protein and keeps the most common genes and DNA. This sample comprises 170,000 or so distinct CDR3 sequences, 45% to 55% of them detected only once. The ten largest clones take up more than 30% of the sample. What was sequenced was sorted CD4+, CD8+, or CD8+CD57+ T cells (not recorded which) from PBMCs. Source of these receptors: a human donor with aplastic anemia.

This clonotype was detected only a few times. The rearrangement uses TRBV25-1 and TRBJ2-3; D is unresolved. Trimming stripped 3 bases from V and 2 bases from J, with 9 bases between. Germline CDR1 is MGHDK and CDR2 is SYGVNS. The CDR3 runs to 14 residues. The CDR3 bases are TGTGCCAGCAGTGACGCGAGATCCACAGATACGCAGTATTTT. This codes for CASSDARSTDTQYF. The entire variable domain, with the rest obtained from reference TRBV25-1 and TRBJ2-3, is as follows: EADIYQTPRYLVIGTGKKITLECSQTMGHDKMYWYQQDPGMELHLIHYSYGVNSTEKGDLSSESTVSRIRTEHFPLTLESARPSHTSQYLCASSDARSTDTQYFGPGTRLTVL.

The chain couples TRBV2 to TRBJ2-7; D is ambiguous. The CDR3 covers 13 residues. The germline gives CDR1 SNHLY, CDR2 FYNNEI. V was cut by 6 bases and J by 2 bases, with 11 bases left in between. In DNA form, the CDR3 reads TGTGCCAGCAGGTACTCAGCCCCCTACGAGCAGTACTTC. Protein product: CASRYSAPYEQYF.

In regard to this clonotype: A read error may explain this, as a much larger clone is one base away. It is likely a read error, because the conserved phenylalanine at the end of the CDR3 is missing. The chain is built from TRBV10-3 and TRBJ1-1; 9 bases match TRBD1. V shed 2 bases, J shed 5 bases, and the junction held 6 bases outside the gene matches. The CDR3 is made up of 15 amino acids. CDR1 is ENHRY and CDR2 is SYGVKD in the germline V gene. The CDR3 sequence: CAISEAGQGKTEAFS. CDR3 coding DNA: TGTGCCATCAGTGAGGCGGGACAGGGTAAAACTGAAGCTTTCTCT.

Concerning this clonotype itself: A much larger clone is a single base away; this may be a read error. Lacking the conserved final phenylalanine or tryptophan, this CDR3 likely reflects a read error. The chain recombines TRBV13 with TRBJ1-1, with a possible D match to TRBD1 (6 bases). The ends were cut back, 5 bases at V and 0 bases at J, with 13 bases in the middle. The germline CDR1 and CDR2 sequences are PRHDT and FYEKMQ (reference sequence). This CDR3 contains 15 residues. Here the CDR3 reads CASSTGQLMNTEAFS. In DNA form, the CDR3 reads TGTGCCAGCAGCACAGGACAGCTCATGAACACTGAAGCTTTCTCT.

The rearrangement uses TRBV25-1 and TRBJ1-2, with D uncertain. Trimming stripped 6 bases from V and 4 bases from J, with 6 bases between. The CDR3 length is 11 residues. CDR1 MGHDK and CDR2 SYGVNS come from the germline V gene. The CDR3 is CASREAYGYTF. Here the CDR3 DNA reads TGTGCCAGCAGGGAGGCCTATGGCTACACCTTC.

The chain is built from TRBV24-1 and TRBJ2-3; D may match TRBD1 or TRBD2 (5 bases each). Trimming removed 5 bases at V and 7 bases at J, with 12 bases between. The CDR3 runs 13 residues. From germline, CDR1 is KGHDR and CDR2 SFDVKD. The CDR3 DNA follows: TGTGCCACCAGTGGGCCTGGGGGTAATACGCAGTATTTT. It translates to CATSGPGGNTQYF.

The chain joins TRBV15 to TRBJ2-1; D gene uncertain. The J call is in doubt because the DNA end fits TRBJ2-5 better. The CDR3 runs 14 residues. Germline CDR1 is LNHNV and CDR2 is YYDKDF (reference sequence). In DNA, the CDR3 is TGTGCCACCAGCAGAGGGACCGGGTTGGAGACCCAGTACTTC. As protein: CATSRGTGLETQYF.

This clonotype showed up many times. This chain links TRBV12-3 or TRBV12-4 with TRBJ2-7; D is uncertain. Trimming removed 4 bases at V and 2 bases at J, with 9 bases between. The CDR3 extends over 13 amino acids. CDR3 coding DNA: TGTGCCAGCAGTTGGTCTCGGACCTACGAGCAGTACTTC. The encoded protein is CASSWSRTYEQYF.

Details on this clonotype: Possible read error: a much larger clone is one base away. This sequence joins TRBV2 and TRBJ2-1; D might be TRBD1 (6 bases). The CDR3 contains 15 residues. V lost 5 bases to trimming and J lost 2 bases, with 13 bases between them. The germline CDR1 and CDR2 sequences are SNHLY and FYNNEI. The CDR3 nucleotides read TGTGCCAGCAGTACGAGGGACACCCCCTACAATGAGCAGTTCTTC. It encodes CASSTRDTPYNEQFF.

The genes are TRBV7-9 and TRBJ1-2; D is unclear. The CDR3 sequence is 11 residues long. Germline V gene lookup returns CDR1 SEHNR and CDR2 FQNEAQ (reference sequence). The V end lost 7 bases, the J end lost 10 bases, and 13 bases lay between the germline ends. CDR3 sequence (DNA): TGTGCCAGCACATCGGGATGGGACTACACCTTC. This sequence encodes CASTSGWDYTF.

This clonotype was recorded many times. The chain couples TRBV11-2 to TRBJ1-1, with TRBD1 identical over 8 bases. In germline, CDR1 is SGHAT, CDR2 FQNNGV. V lost 2 bases and J lost 4; bases outside the gene matches: 15. This CDR3 is 18 amino acids long. The DNA for the CDR3 is TGTGCCAGCAGCTTAATTCGGGACAGGCCTCATCGGGGCACTGAAGCTTTCTTT. Translating it yields CASSLIRDRPHRGTEAFF.

The chain is built from TRBV30 and TRBJ2-7, with D unclear. Germline V gene data show CDR1 as GTSNPN and CDR2 as SVGIG (reference sequence). The CDR3 is 13 amino acids. V was trimmed by 4 bases and J by 1 base, leaving 11 bases between them. CDR3 DNA: TGTGCCTGGACTAAGGGCCGTTCCTACGAGCAGTACTTC. This gives the protein CAWTKGRSYEQYF.

The sample holds many counts of this clonotype. This chain uses TRBV20-1 with TRBJ1-1, with a tentative D call TRBD1 (5 bases). This CDR3 contains 14 residues. Trimming shortened V by 0 bases and J by 6 bases, and 14 bases separated the two germline ends. In germline, CDR1 is DFQATT, CDR2 SNEGSKA (reference sequence). The CDR3 coding sequence is TGCAGTGCTAGAGAACAGGCCGGGTTCTCTGAAGCTTTCTTT. It encodes CSAREQAGFSEAFF.

This clonotype was recorded at least ten times. The J gene is TRBJ2-3, the V gene TRBV7-2, with unresolved D. The length of the CDR3 is 16 residues. Trimming removed 5 bases at V and 2 bases at J, with 17 bases between. The germline gives CDR1 SGHTA, CDR2 FQGNSA. This CDR3 is CASSHTLGGTTDTQYF. CDR3 nucleotide sequence: TGTGCCAGCAGCCACACCTTAGGCGGAACCACAGATACGCAGTATTTT.